What follows describes a single T cell receptor (beta chain). Its antigen is not known. This entry comes from a study of early T cells in non-severe SARS-CoV-2 infection. Study details: It was bulk RNA from unsorted whole blood that was sequenced, and the chains were unpaired.

Study-level points and caveats: Using VDJdb, the matching emphasized anti-spike CD8 responses while missing private and CD4 specificities.

Unique molecular identifiers were attached to individual cDNA molecules. TCRdb re-derived calls from the 5' RACE reads in MiXCR, one entry per CDR3 protein. The sample shows tens of thousands of distinct CDR3 sequences, around 16% of them seen only once. CDR1 and CDR2 from the germline V gene are LGHDT and YNNKEL (reference sequence). Unmatched junction bases numbered 3, after V lost 2 bases and J lost 3 bases. The CDR3 sequence is 15 residues long. The material sequenced was whole blood. J is TRBJ2-2 and V is TRBV3-1; 7 bases agree with TRBD1. This TCR was recovered from an adult who was a healthcare worker with PCR-confirmed SARS-CoV-2 infection or an uninfected control (not recorded which). This CDR3 reads CASSQLDRDTGELFF. The DNA of the CDR3 is TGTGCCAGCAGCCAATTAGACAGGGACACCGGGGAGCTGTTTTTT.